This passage covers 17 T cell receptor beta chains from one sample sequenced in a study of cytomegalovirus exposure and HLA in healthy donors. It was with 60 Vbeta and 13 Jbeta primers that the PCR ran. The repertoire was sequenced with immunoSEQ multiplex PCR; TCRdb's copy has only in-frame clones and lacks some. In the table there are 130,000 or so clones, 75% to 85% of which are singletons. The sequencing sample was made of PBMCs. The receptors derive from a woman younger than 30 in good health and CMV-seropositive.

CDR3 sequence (DNA): TGTGCCAGCACCCCACAGGGGGCGAACACTGAAGCTTTCTTT. Encoded protein: CASTPQGANTEAFF. This chain links TRBV27 with TRBJ1-1, with 9 bases that match TRBD1. The CDR3 sequence is 14 residues long. Germline V lookup: CDR1 MNHEY, CDR2 SMNVEV (reference sequence). After removal of 7 bases from V and 1 base from J, the junction contained 4 bases not matched to a gene.

This sequence joins TRBV7-2 and TRBJ1-3, with D possibly being TRBD1 (5 bases). The length of the CDR3 is 15 residues. Germline values: CDR1 SGHTA, CDR2 FQGNSA. V was shortened by 7 bases and J by 2 bases, with 15 bases between the two germline ends. Here the CDR3 reads CASTLGGGTGNTIYF. CDR3 in DNA: TGTGCCAGCACCCTCGGCGGGGGGACTGGAAACACCATATATTTT.

The J gene is TRBJ2-7, the V gene TRBV14; TRBD2 matches 8 bases. CDR3 length equals 12 residues. Germline values: CDR1 SGHDN, CDR2 FVKESK. J was trimmed by 4 bases and V by 4 bases; bases with no gene match: 0. The CDR3 nucleotides are TGTGCCAGCAGCCCGGGGGGGTACGAGCAGTACTTC. It specifies CASSPGGYEQYF.

Turning to this clone: Germline is not matched at one junction end, which may reflect a read error. J is TRBJ1-1 and V is TRBV7-9, with 10 nucleotides matching TRBD1. The length of the CDR3 is 18 residues. The V gene's germline CDR1 is SEHNR and CDR2 FQNEAQ (reference sequence). The CDR3 DNA reads TGTTCCAGCAGCCCCATTTCCAGACAGGGGGCTCGGTGGACTGAAGCTTTCTTT. Translation: CSSSPISRQGARWTEAFF.

This clone was picked up a small number of times. The same CDR3 is also encoded by other DNA sequences in this sample. The chain carries TRBV29-1 and TRBJ2-7; D may be TRBD1 (5 bases). V was clipped by 3 bases and J by 0 bases, with 9 bases between them. CDR3 length equals 13 residues. Germline V gene lookup returns CDR1 SQVTM and CDR2 ANQGSEA. CDR3 nucleotide sequence: TGCAGCGTTGAGGGTGACAGCTCCTACGAGCAGTACTTC. It yields the protein CSVEGDSSYEQYF.

Points on this clone: Different DNA sequences within this sample yield the same CDR3. The chain links TRBV10-3 to TRBJ1-2; 8 bases are shared with TRBD1. V was clipped by 2 bases and J by 7 bases; unmatched bases: 3. This CDR3 region has 13 residues. CDR1 and CDR2 from the germline V gene are ENHRY and SYGVKD. The CDR3 spells CAISEGQGGGYTF. CDR3 nucleotide sequence: TGTGCCATCAGTGAGGGACAGGGAGGTGGCTACACCTTC.

The gene calls are TRBV11-2 and TRBJ1-1, with 9 bases matching TRBD1. Unmatched junction bases numbered 11, after V lost 0 bases and J lost 0 bases. Germline V gives CDR1 SGHAT, CDR2 FQNNGV. The CDR3 has 19 residues. The CDR3 DNA reads TGTGCCAGCAGCTTAGACGGGACAGGGCTTTTAAGGATGAACACTGAAGCTTTCTTT. This translates into CASSLDGTGLLRMNTEAFF.

The chain uses TRBV7-8 and TRBJ2-5; no firm D call. Trimming left V 8 bases short and J 7 bases short, with 17 bases between. From germline, CDR1 is SGHVS and CDR2 FQNEAQ. The CDR3 sequence is 13 residues long. The DNA of the CDR3 is TGTGCCAGCGCCGAGGCCGGATCTTCGACCCAGTACTTC. Its protein is CASAEAGSSTQYF.

This clone showed up just a few times. This sequence joins TRBV11-3 and TRBJ2-3, with 10 bases identical to TRBD1. The CDR3 has 15 amino acids. Germline CDR1 and CDR2: SGHNT and YENEEA. V shed 5 bases, J shed 2 bases, and the junction held 4 bases outside the gene matches. CDR3 nucleotides: TGTGCCAGCAGCCAAGGACAGGGGGACACAGATACGCAGTATTTT. This gives the protein CASSQGQGDTDTQYF.

The gene calls are TRBV9 and TRBJ2-5; 7 nucleotides match TRBD2. V was pared by 0 bases and J by 0 bases, with 5 bases of the junction left unmatched. The CDR3 has 16 residues. Germline V gives CDR1 SGDLS, CDR2 YYNGEE. The CDR3 reads CASSVVPSGNQETQYF. For the CDR3, the DNA is TGTGCCAGCAGCGTAGTGCCTAGCGGCAACCAAGAGACCCAGTACTTC.

This chain connects TRBV21-1 to TRBJ2-5; no check of the table's D call, TRBD1, against the DNA was made. The J call may be faulty, since TRBJ2-7 better matches the DNA end. TRBV21-1 is a known pseudogene. The CDR3 covers 15 residues. DNA of the CDR3: TGTGCCAGCAGCAAACTCAAGGACAGCTCCTACGAGCAGTACTTC. Residues: CASSKLKDSSYEQYF.

This sequence joins TRBV5-4 and TRBJ1-1, with a possible D match to TRBD1 (6 bases). The CDR3 loop spans 13 amino acids. CDR1 and CDR2 (germline): SGHNT, YYREEE (reference sequence). Trimming shortened V by 5 bases and J by 3 bases, and 11 bases separated the two germline ends. The CDR3 spells CASRIGGDTEAFF. CDR3 in DNA: TGTGCCAGCAGAATAGGGGGAGACACTGAAGCTTTCTTT.

V is TRBV27 and J is TRBJ2-3; weak D call: TRBD1 (6 bases). V lost 5 bases and J 0 bases, leaving 15 bases between the germline ends. Germline CDR1 and CDR2: MNHEY and SMNVEV (reference sequence). The CDR3 length is 16 residues. As DNA, the CDR3 is TGTGCCAGCAGTCCCTTTCAGGGGCCAAGCACAGATACGCAGTATTTT. It translates to CASSPFQGPSTDTQYF.

The genes are TRBV25-1 and TRBJ2-1; 7 positions match TRBD1. This CDR3 is 16 amino acids long. CDR1 MGHDK and CDR2 SYGVNS come from the germline V gene. Trimming at V came to 1 base and at J to 0 bases, leaving 3 bases not matched to a gene. CDR3 sequence reads: CASSEFSGGSYNEQFF. CDR3 nucleotide sequence: TGTGCCAGCAGTGAATTCTCAGGGGGCTCCTACAATGAGCAGTTCTTC.

This sequence joins TRBV27 and TRBJ1-1, with 10 bases that match TRBD1. Germline V gene lookup returns CDR1 MNHEY and CDR2 SMNVEV (reference sequence). This CDR3 is 17 amino acids long. V shed 5 bases and J 0 bases; nucleotides not matched to a gene: 9. CDR3 coding DNA: TGTGCCAGCAGTCAGAGACAGGGGGCACTCATGAACACTGAAGCTTTCTTT. Its translation is CASSQRQGALMNTEAFF.

This clone appeared once. This chain joins TRBV5-4 and TRBJ2-3; 9 bases fit TRBD2. The CDR3 consists of 16 residues. The V and J ends lost 0 bases and 4 bases, in that order; junction bases with no gene match: 6. The germline gives CDR1 SGHNT, CDR2 YYREEE (reference sequence). CDR3 sequence: CASSLEGGGAADTQYF. CDR3 nucleotide sequence: TGTGCCAGCAGCTTGGAAGGCGGGGGGGCGGCAGATACGCAGTATTTT.

The V gene is TRBV7-6, the J gene TRBJ2-1; the match to TRBD1 covers 10 bases. Germline CDR1 is SGHVS and CDR2 is FNYEAQ. The length of the CDR3 is 15 residues. After removal of 4 bases from V and 6 bases from J, the junction contained 6 bases not matched to a gene. CDR3: CASSYGTGVGNEQFF. CDR3 coding DNA: TGTGCCAGCAGCTACGGGACAGGGGTTGGCAATGAGCAGTTCTTC. The entire variable domain, with the rest obtained from reference TRBV7-6 and TRBJ2-1, is as follows: GAGVSQSPRYKVTKRGQDVALRCDPISGHVSLYWYRQALGQGPEFLTYFNYEAQQDKSGLPNDRFSAERPEGSISTLTIQRTEQRDSAMYRCASSYGTGVGNEQFFGPGTRLTVL.